This TCR beta chain was recorded in a study of T cells after posttransplantation cyclophosphamide. Profiled with immunoSEQ multiplex PCR; TCRdb holds only in-frame clones, not every one. In the table there are about 16,000 clones, around 86% of which are singletons. Sampled 1 year posttransplant, controls received myeloablative marrow transplants, methotrexate and a calcineurin inhibitor. CDR1 is SGHVS, CDR2 FNYEAQ, per germline. The V and J ends lost 2 bases and 5 bases, in that order; junction bases with no gene match: 19. The CDR3 is 19 amino acids. The rearrangement joins TRBV7-6 to TRBJ2-5, with 8 positions matching TRBD2. The clonotype comes from a male patient in his 50s who received an allogeneic stem cell transplant from an unrelated donor, was CMV-positive, and had chronic GVHD only. Some T cells may be provided by the graft donor. This sample comprised PBMCs, obtained after an allogeneic stem cell transplant with a calcineurin inhibitor and methotrexate. CDR3 residues: CASSLLIAGKTFLAETQYF. The DNA for the CDR3 is TGTGCCAGCAGCTTACTAATAGCGGGAAAAACATTTCTCGCTGAGACCCAGTACTTC.